What follows describes a single TCR beta chain. Its target is not known. The record originates from a study of cytomegalovirus exposure and HLA in healthy donors. Overall study findings and caveats: Listed as cytomegalovirus-associated were 150 or so TCR beta chains.

The PCR was carried out with 60 Vbeta primers and 13 Jbeta primers. Method: immunoSEQ multiplex PCR; TCRdb's copy keeps in-frame clones and lacks some. The repertoire consists of around 65,000 clones, with 85% occurring once and the leading ten covering around 11%. Germline CDR1 and CDR2: SGDLS and YYNGEE. The length of the CDR3 is 15 residues. The V segment lost 4 bases and the J segment 7 bases; nucleotides outside the gene matches: 11. The V call is TRBV9, the J call TRBJ2-3, with 8 bases that match TRBD2. Material for sequencing was PBMCs. The sequence derives from a female donor in good health and CMV-seronegative. The CDR3 DNA reads TGTGCCAGCAGCCCATCGACGGGGGGGCCTAATACGCAGTATTTT. Encoded protein: CASSPSTGGPNTQYF.